This TCR beta chain was captured in a study of T cell responses to AZD1222 COVID-19 vaccine. Germline V gene sequence: CDR1 SGHTA, CDR2 FQGNSA. Trimming pared 0 bases from V and 1 base from J, leaving 9 bases between. This CDR3 contains 16 residues. Study results and caveats: With dominance at 160-218 and 743-854, vaccine-associated CD4 TCRs spanned spike. Clonal diversity may have been underestimated, and the donors were mostly white British, with more females than males. It was only a handful of AZD1222 recipients who were seropositive at baseline. The study sampled repertoires only after the peak T cell response.

To note about this clone: Its matching antigen is unknown.

Here immunoSEQ multiplex PCR was the method, and the copy in TCRdb shows in-frame clones only, minus some. The data show more than 95,000 clones, with less than 95% seen just once and around 6.9% held by the top ten. The source material was peripheral blood, sampled on day 0 of AZD1222 vaccination. The source is an adult in good health. The V gene is TRBV7-2, the J gene TRBJ2-2, with D tentatively TRBD1 (6 bases). The DNA of the CDR3 is TGTGCCAGCAGCTTAGCCGGACAGTTGAACACCGGGGAGCTGTTTTTT. Amino acids: CASSLAGQLNTGELFF.